This is a list of T cell receptor beta chains from one sample in a study of OX40 agonist ivuxolimab in advanced cancers. TCRdb's table, derived via immunoSEQ multiplex PCR, lists solely in-frame clones and lacks some. The sample contains some 39,000 clones, about 89% of which appear only once. The source material was CD4+ or CD8+ T cells sorted from blood, sampled in a trial of the OX40 agonist ivuxolimab. These TCRs come from an adult with an advanced solid tumor such as melanoma, head and neck, liver or kidney cancer. Each CDR3 is given with its conserved first and last residue. D genes are given only for firm matches. Expanded clones get a size class; other rows say once, few or many, or leave the size out.

clone_size	cdr3_length	v_call	d_call	j_call	cdr3_aa	cdr3_nt
-	13	TRBV15	-	TRBJ1-1	CATSRDPNTEAFF	TGTGCCACCAGCAGAGATCCGAACACTGAAGCTTTCTTT
few	12	TRBV28	TRBD1	TRBJ2-4	CASSLSRDREYF	TGTGCCAGCAGTTTATCCCGGGACAGGGAGTACTTC
-	16	TRBV6-6	-	TRBJ1-5	CASSYAKQVSNQPQHF	TGTGCCAGCAGTTACGCTAAACAGGTTAGCAATCAGCCCCAGCATTTT
-	21	TRBV27	TRBD2	TRBJ2-3	CASSLLGLAGGLTAHTDTQYF	TGTGCCAGCAGTTTACTCGGGCTAGCGGGAGGATTAACGGCACACACAGATACGCAGTATTTT
-	15	TRBV5-8	-	TRBJ1-4	CASSLGRRENEKLFF	TGTGCCAGCAGCCTGGGCCGCAGGGAGAATGAAAAACTGTTTTTT
few	17	TRBV7-9	TRBD1	TRBJ1-5	CASSGTGGTSRNQPQHF	TGTGCCAGCAGCGGTACAGGGGGCACGAGCCGGAATCAGCCCCAGCATTTT
-	11	TRBV7-2	-	TRBJ2-3	CASSLARQPYF	TGTGCCAGCAGCTTAGCGAGACAGCCGTATTTT
-	14	TRBV9	TRBD2	TRBJ2-7	CASSVASGSYEQYF	TGTGCCAGCAGCGTAGCTAGCGGGAGCTACGAGCAGTACTTC
-	14	TRBV6-5	TRBD1	TRBJ2-7	CASSYRQGITEQYF	TGTGCCAGCAGTTATCGACAGGGGATAACCGAGCAGTACTTC
-	13	TRBV14	-	TRBJ1-4	CASSQGLGEKLFF	TGTGCCAGCAGCCAGGGTCTAGGTGAAAAACTGTTTTTT
-	16	TRBV28	TRBD1	TRBJ2-3	CASSSPGQGGTDTQYF	TGTGCCAGCAGTTCACCGGGACAGGGTGGCACAGATACGCAGTATTTT
-	15	TRBV27	-	TRBJ1-6	CASSLGVSYNSPLHF	TGTGCCAGCAGTTTGGGGGTCTCCTATAATTCACCCCTCCACTTT
-	14	TRBV11-1	-	TRBJ2-5	CASSYGGARETQYF	TGTGCCAGCAGCTATGGCGGAGCACGGGAGACCCAGTACTTC
-	18	TRBV13	TRBD2	TRBJ2-2	CASSLTSLAGVNTGELFF	TGTGCCAGCAGCCTAACCTCACTAGCGGGAGTAAACACCGGGGAGCTGTTTTTT
-	14	TRBV6-5	-	TRBJ1-5	CASSIPALNQPQHF	TGTGCCAGCAGCATACCGGCCCTCAATCAGCCCCAGCATTTT
-	17	TRBV7-9	TRBD1	TRBJ1-5	CASSLGQGTSGNQPQHF	TGTGCCAGCAGCTTGGGACAGGGAACTTCAGGCAATCAGCCCCAGCATTTT
-	12	TRBV7-2	-	TRBJ1-1	CASSEGGTEAFF	TGTGCCAGCAGTGAGGGGGGCACTGAAGCTTTCTTT
-	11	TRBV9	-	TRBJ2-5	CASSVGRDFNF	TGTGCCAGCAGCGTAGGAAGGGACTTCAACTTC
-	11	TRBV19	-	TRBJ2-7	CASSIFGEQYF	TGTGCCAGTAGTATATTCGGCGAGCAGTACTTC
-	13	TRBV18	-	TRBJ2-5	CASSPRRQETQYF	TGTGCCAGCTCACCACGGAGGCAAGAGACCCAGTACTTC